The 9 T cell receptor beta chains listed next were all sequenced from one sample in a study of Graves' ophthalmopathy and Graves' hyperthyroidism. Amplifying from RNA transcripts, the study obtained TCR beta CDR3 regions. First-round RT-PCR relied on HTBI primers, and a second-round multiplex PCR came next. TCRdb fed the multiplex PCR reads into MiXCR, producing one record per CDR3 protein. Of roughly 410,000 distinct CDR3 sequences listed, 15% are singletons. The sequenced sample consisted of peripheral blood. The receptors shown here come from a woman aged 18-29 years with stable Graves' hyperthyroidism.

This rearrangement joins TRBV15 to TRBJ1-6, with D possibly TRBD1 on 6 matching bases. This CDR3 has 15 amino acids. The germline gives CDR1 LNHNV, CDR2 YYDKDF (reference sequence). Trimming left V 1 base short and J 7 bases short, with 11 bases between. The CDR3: CATSRGAGANSPLHF. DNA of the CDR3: TGTGCCACCAGCAGAGGGGCGGGGGCGAATTCACCCCTCCACTTT.

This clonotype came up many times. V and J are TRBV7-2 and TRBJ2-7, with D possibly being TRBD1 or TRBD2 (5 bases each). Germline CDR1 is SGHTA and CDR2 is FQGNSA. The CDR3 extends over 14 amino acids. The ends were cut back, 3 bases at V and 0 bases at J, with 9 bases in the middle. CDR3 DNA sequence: TGTGCCAGCAGCTTCCGGGACGGCTCCTACGAGCAGTACTTC. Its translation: CASSFRDGSYEQYF.

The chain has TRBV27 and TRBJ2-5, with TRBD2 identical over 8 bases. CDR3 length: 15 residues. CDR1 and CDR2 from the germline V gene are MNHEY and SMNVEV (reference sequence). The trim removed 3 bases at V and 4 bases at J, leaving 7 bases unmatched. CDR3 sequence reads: CASSLWRGAIETQYF. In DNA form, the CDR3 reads TGTGCCAGCAGTTTGTGGCGGGGGGCCATAGAGACCCAGTACTTC.

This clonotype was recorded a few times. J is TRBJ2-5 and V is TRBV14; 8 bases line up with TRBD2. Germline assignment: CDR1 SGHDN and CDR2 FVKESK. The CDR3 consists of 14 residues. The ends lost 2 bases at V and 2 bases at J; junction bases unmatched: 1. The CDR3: CASSQLAGQETQYF. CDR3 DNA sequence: TGTGCCAGCAGCCAACTAGCGGGTCAAGAGACCCAGTACTTC.

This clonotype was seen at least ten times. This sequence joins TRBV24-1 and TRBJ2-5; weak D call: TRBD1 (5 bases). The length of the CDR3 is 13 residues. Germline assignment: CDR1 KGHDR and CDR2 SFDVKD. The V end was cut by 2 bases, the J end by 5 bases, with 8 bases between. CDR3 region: CATSDSTAETQYF. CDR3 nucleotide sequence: TGTGCCACCAGTGATTCGACAGCGGAGACCCAGTACTTC.

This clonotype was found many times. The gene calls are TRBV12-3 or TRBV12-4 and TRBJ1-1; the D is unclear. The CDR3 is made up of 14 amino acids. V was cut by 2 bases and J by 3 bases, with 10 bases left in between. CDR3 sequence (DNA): TGTGCCAGCAGTTTACGTGGGTTAGACACTGAAGCTTTCTTT. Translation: CASSLRGLDTEAFF.

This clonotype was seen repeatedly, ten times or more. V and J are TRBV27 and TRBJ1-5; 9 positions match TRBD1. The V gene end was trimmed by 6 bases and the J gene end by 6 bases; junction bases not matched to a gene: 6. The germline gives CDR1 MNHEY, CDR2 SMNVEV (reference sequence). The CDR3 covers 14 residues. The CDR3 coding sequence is TGTGCCAGCAGCCCGGGACAGGGAGGTCAGCCCCAGCATTTT. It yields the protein CASSPGQGGQPQHF.

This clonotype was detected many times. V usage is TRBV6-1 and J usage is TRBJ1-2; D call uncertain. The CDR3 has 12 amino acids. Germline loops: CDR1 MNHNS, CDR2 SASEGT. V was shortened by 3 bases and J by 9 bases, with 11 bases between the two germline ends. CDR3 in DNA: TGTGCCAGCAGTGATTTCACCTTGAGCTACACCTTC. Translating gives CASSDFTLSYTF.

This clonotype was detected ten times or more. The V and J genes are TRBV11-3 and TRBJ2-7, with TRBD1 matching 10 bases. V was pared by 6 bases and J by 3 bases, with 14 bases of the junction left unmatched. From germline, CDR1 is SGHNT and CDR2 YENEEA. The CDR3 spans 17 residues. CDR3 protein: CASRDVGQGLINYEQYF. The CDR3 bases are TGTGCCAGCAGGGATGTGGGACAGGGGCTAATCAACTACGAGCAGTACTTC.